Below are 20 T cell receptor beta chains sequenced from a single sample in a study of T cell responses to AZD1222 COVID-19 vaccine. Clones were sequenced by immunoSEQ multiplex PCR, and TCRdb holds only the in-frame ones, with some missing. The sample has 130,000 or so clones, 89% seen once. The sequencing here drew on peripheral blood, taken on day 0 of AZD1222 vaccination. The receptors derive from an adult in good health.

The rearrangement uses TRBV7-2 and TRBJ2-7; D unresolved. The CDR3 covers 13 residues. Germline V lookup: CDR1 SGHTA, CDR2 FQGNSA. Trimming cost V 1 base and J 6 bases, with 10 bases left between them. CDR3 sequence (DNA): TGTGCCAGCAGCTTAGGAGGTCCTCCCGAGCAGTACTTC. Its protein is CASSLGGPPEQYF. Full variable domain (remainder filled in from reference TRBV7-2 and TRBJ2-7): GAGVSQSPSNKVTEKGKDVELRCDPISGHTALYWYRQSLGQGLEFLIYFQGNSAPDKSGLPSDRFSAERTGGSVSTLTIQRTQQEDSAVYLCASSLGGPPEQYFGPGTRLTVT.

V usage is TRBV19 and J usage is TRBJ2-2, with a possible D match to TRBD2 (6 bases). The V and J ends lost 3 bases and 5 bases respectively, with 16 bases between them. Germline CDR1 is LNHDA and CDR2 is SQIVND (reference sequence). The CDR3 extends over 16 amino acids. The CDR3 sequence is CASSMKRPEGTGELFF. The CDR3 bases are TGTGCCAGTAGTATGAAGAGGCCGGAGGGAACCGGGGAGCTGTTTTTT.

The J gene is TRBJ2-1, the V gene TRBV7-2, with 8 positions matching TRBD2. With 1 base clipped from V and 15 bases from J, the junction kept 5 bases outside the gene matches. The CDR3 is 12 residues long. In germline, CDR1 is SGHTA, CDR2 FQGNSA. CDR3 sequence: CASSLDRTSLFF. In DNA form, the CDR3 reads TGTGCCAGCAGCTTAGACCGGACTAGCTTGTTCTTC.

This sequence joins TRBV15 and TRBJ2-3; D may match TRBD1 or TRBD2 (6 bases each). Germline values: CDR1 LNHNV, CDR2 YYDKDF (reference sequence). The CDR3 extends over 16 amino acids. The V and J ends lost 3 bases and 3 bases respectively, with 16 bases between them. The CDR3 nucleotides are TGTGCCACCAGCAGCACTCGGGGGCTTGGTACAGATACGCAGTATTTT. Encoded protein: CATSSTRGLGTDTQYF.

The V gene is TRBV19, the J gene TRBJ1-2, with no clear D. V was shortened by 7 bases and J by 2 bases, with 14 bases between the two germline ends. CDR1 LNHDA and CDR2 SQIVND come from the germline V gene (reference sequence). The CDR3 extends over 14 amino acids. The chain's CDR3 is CASTPAESNYGYTF. The CDR3 bases are TGTGCCAGTACCCCGGCAGAGTCCAACTATGGCTACACCTTC.

The J gene is TRBJ2-7, the V gene TRBV5-8; 7 nucleotides align to TRBD1. The CDR3 is 13 amino acids. Germline V gene data show CDR1 as SGHTS and CDR2 as YDEGEE. J gave up 3 bases and V 4 bases, and 4 bases lay outside the gene matches. CDR3 protein: CASSHDRDYEQYF. CDR3 nucleotides: TGTGCCAGCAGCCACGACAGGGACTACGAGCAGTACTTC.

The chain has TRBV6-1 and TRBJ1-1; no firm D call. The CDR3 is made up of 14 amino acids. V was clipped by 1 base and J by 3 bases, with 9 bases between them. In germline, CDR1 is MNHNS, CDR2 SASEGT. The CDR3 coding sequence is TGTGCCAGCAGTGAAGAGCTCTCCGACACTGAAGCTTTCTTT. Amino acids: CASSEELSDTEAFF.

The sample holds a few counts of this clone. J is TRBJ1-2 and V is TRBV7-2, with 8 bases that match TRBD1. CDR3 length: 15 amino acids. J lost 5 bases, V lost 5 bases, and 10 bases had no gene match. CDR1 SGHTA and CDR2 FQGNSA come from the germline V gene. Written as DNA, the CDR3 is TGTGCCAGCAGCGAAGGGACAGGACTCAGATATGGCTACACCTTC. Its protein product is CASSEGTGLRYGYTF.

The rearrangement uses TRBV5-6 and TRBJ2-5; 8 nucleotides agree with TRBD2. Looked up from germline, CDR1 is SGHDT and CDR2 is YYEEEE. The ends lost 1 base at V and 2 bases at J; junction bases unmatched: 7. The CDR3 runs 16 residues. The CDR3 DNA reads as TGTGCCAGCAGCTTGCTTTCCGGGACTAGACAAGAGACCCAGTACTTC. This codes for CASSLLSGTRQETQYF.

V gene TRBV5-6 combines with J gene TRBJ1-2; 7 bases map to TRBD1. In germline, CDR1 is SGHDT, CDR2 YYEEEE. The CDR3 is 17 residues long. With 2 bases clipped from V and 3 bases from J, the junction kept 13 bases outside the gene matches. In DNA form, the CDR3 reads TGTGCCAGCAGCTTACCTAAACAGGGGAGGAAGGACTATGGCTACACCTTC. It specifies CASSLPKQGRKDYGYTF. Full variable domain (remainder filled in from reference TRBV5-6 and TRBJ1-2): DAGVTQSPTHLIKTRGQQVTLRCSPKSGHDTVSWYQQALGQGPQFIFQYYEEEERQRGNFPDRFSGHQFPNYSSELNVNALLLGDSALYLCASSLPKQGRKDYGYTFGSGTRLTVV.

V gene TRBV24-1 combines with J gene TRBJ2-1; D is unresolved. This CDR3 comprises 13 residues. CDR1 and CDR2 from the germline V gene are KGHDR and SFDVKD. V was shortened by 0 bases and J by 5 bases, with 4 bases between the two germline ends. CDR3 loop: CATSDLSNNEQFF. CDR3 DNA sequence: TGTGCCACCAGTGATTTGTCTAACAATGAGCAGTTCTTC.

The CDR3 DNA sequence: TGCGCCAGCAGCCCGGGACGGCTTACAACTAATGAAAAACTGTTTTTT. Protein: CASSPGRLTTNEKLFF. The chain links TRBV5-1 to TRBJ1-4, with D perhaps matching TRBD1 (5 bases). Germline values: CDR1 SGHRS, CDR2 YFSETQ. The ends were cut back, 4 bases at V and 0 bases at J, with 13 bases in the middle. There are 16 residues in the CDR3. Full variable domain (missing parts from reference TRBV5-1 and TRBJ1-4): KAGVTQTPRYLIKTRGQQVTLSCSPISGHRSVSWYQQTPGQGLQFLFEYFSETQRNKGNFPGRFSGRQFSNSRSEMNVSTLELGDSALYLCASSPGRLTTNEKLFFGSGTQLSVL.

This clone was counted a single time. This sequence joins TRBV6-5 and TRBJ2-5; the match to TRBD1 covers 7 bases. Per the germline V gene, CDR1 is MNHEY and CDR2 is SVGAGI. J was trimmed by 1 base and V by 2 bases; bases with no gene match: 4. The CDR3 is 15 amino acids. The CDR3 DNA reads as TGTGCCAGCAGTTACGAGGGACAGTCCCAAGAGACCCAGTACTTC. It encodes CASSYEGQSQETQYF.

The chain carries TRBV4-1 and TRBJ2-7; no definite D call. The CDR3 runs to 14 residues. V was shortened by 1 base and J by 7 bases, with 14 bases between the two germline ends. Germline loops: CDR1 MGHRA, CDR2 YSYEKL. The CDR3 nucleotides are TGCGCCAGCAGCCAAGCCCAGAGATTAGGGGAGCAGTACTTC. Its protein product is CASSQAQRLGEQYF.

This clone is a singleton in its sample. This rearrangement joins TRBV7-9 to TRBJ1-1; 10 bases line up with TRBD1. V was clipped by 5 bases and J by 3 bases; unmatched bases: 12. Germline values: CDR1 SEHNR, CDR2 FQNEAQ (reference sequence). The CDR3 is 17 residues long. CDR3 region: CASSTTEWGQGYTEAFF. The DNA for the CDR3 is TGTGCCAGCAGCACAACAGAGTGGGGACAGGGGTACACTGAAGCTTTCTTT.

This chain uses TRBV5-8 with TRBJ2-5; D not certain. V dropped 0 bases and J dropped 2 bases, with 8 bases sitting between them. The germline gives CDR1 SGHTS, CDR2 YDEGEE. The CDR3 sequence is 14 residues long. In nucleotides, the CDR3 is TGTGCCAGCAGCTTGGGGGTAGAACAAGAGACCCAGTACTTC. Protein sequence: CASSLGVEQETQYF.

This clone was picked up a small number of times. This chain uses TRBV15 with TRBJ1-2; D possibly corresponds to TRBD1 (5 bases). The CDR3 is made up of 17 amino acids. The V end was cut by 0 bases, the J end by 4 bases, with 18 bases between. CDR1 and CDR2 from the germline V gene are LNHNV and YYDKDF (reference sequence). The chain's CDR3 is CATSRDRRAGHTYGYTF. The CDR3, as DNA: TGTGCCACCAGCAGAGATAGGAGGGCAGGACACACCTATGGCTACACCTTC.

The chain has TRBV19 and TRBJ1-4; D is possibly TRBD1 (5 bases). Trimming cost V 6 bases and J 4 bases, with 15 bases left between them. This CDR3 comprises 15 residues. CDR1 and CDR2 (germline): LNHDA, SQIVND (reference sequence). CDR3 sequence: CASSRGDRRNEKLFF. CDR3 DNA sequence: TGTGCCAGTAGCCGGGGAGACAGACGTAATGAAAAACTGTTTTTT.

As concerns this clone: The same CDR3 also results from other DNA sequences found in this sample. The chain links TRBV2 to TRBJ1-1; perhaps TRBD1 as D (5 bases). There are 14 residues in the CDR3. CDR1 is SNHLY and CDR2 is FYNNEI in the germline V gene. V was pared by 6 bases and J by 1 base, with 12 bases between. The CDR3 loop is CASRRRGQNTEAFF. In DNA form, the CDR3 reads TGTGCCAGCAGGAGGAGAGGACAGAACACTGAAGCTTTCTTT.

CDR3 sequence reads: CASSEARGSRYGYTF. The CDR3 DNA follows: TGTGCCAGCAGTGAAGCGCGGGGTTCCCGCTATGGCTACACCTTC. V gene TRBV6-1 combines with J gene TRBJ1-2; no clear D. Germline CDR1 reads MNHNS; CDR2 reads SASEGT. V lost 0 bases to trimming and J lost 4 bases, with 12 bases between them. This CDR3 spans 15 amino acids.